The rows below give T cell receptor beta chains drawn from one sample of a study of cytomegalovirus exposure and HLA in healthy donors. The table came from immunoSEQ multiplex PCR; TCRdb's copy has only in-frame clones and leaves some out. The profile shows 150,000 or so clones, approximately 90% of them singletons. The sequenced sample consisted of PBMCs. The receptors were sampled from a woman in her 30s in good health and CMV-seropositive. The CDR3 runs from the conserved cysteine through the conserved F or W. A D gene is named only where the DNA matches it firmly. Part of the rows lack a size; the others show once, few, many or a class for expanded clones.

CDR3 protein: CASTPGGNTEAFF
CDR3 DNA: TGCGCCAGCACCCCGGGAGGGAACACTGAAGCTTTCTTT
CDR3 length: 13
D gene: -
J gene: TRBJ1-1
V gene: TRBV10-2
clone size: -

CDR3 protein: CSVEVGTDSYEQYF
CDR3 DNA: TGCAGCGTTGAAGTCGGGACAGACTCCTACGAGCAGTACTTC
CDR3 length: 14
D gene: TRBD1
J gene: TRBJ2-7
V gene: TRBV29-1
clone size: -

CDR3 protein: CASSYGIGAYEQYF
CDR3 DNA: TGTGCCAGCAGTTATGGTATAGGGGCCTACGAGCAGTACTTC
CDR3 length: 14
D gene: -
J gene: TRBJ2-7
V gene: TRBV6-5
clone size: -

CDR3 protein: CASSVGGSSTDTQYF
CDR3 DNA: TGTGCCAGCAGCGTAGGCGGGAGTAGCACAGATACGCAGTATTTT
CDR3 length: 15
D gene: TRBD2
J gene: TRBJ2-3
V gene: TRBV9
clone size: once

CDR3 protein: CASSPRVGAGVGDTQYF
CDR3 DNA: TGTGCCAGCAGCCCTAGGGTTGGAGCGGGAGTGGGAGATACGCAGTATTTT
CDR3 length: 17
D gene: TRBD2
J gene: TRBJ2-3
V gene: TRBV7-9
clone size: -

CDR3 protein: CASSPTGVQETQYF
CDR3 DNA: TGTGCCAGCAGTCCGACAGGGGTCCAAGAGACCCAGTACTTC
CDR3 length: 14
D gene: TRBD1
J gene: TRBJ2-5
V gene: TRBV2
clone size: once

CDR3 protein: CATKGAGYQETQYF
CDR3 DNA: TGTGCCACCAAGGGGGCTGGGTATCAAGAGACCCAGTACTTC
CDR3 length: 14
D gene: TRBD1
J gene: TRBJ2-5
V gene: TRBV6-5
clone size: -

CDR3 protein: CASSERGTGGYNEQFF
CDR3 DNA: TGTGCCAGCAGTGAAAGGGGGACAGGGGGGTACAATGAGCAGTTCTTC
CDR3 length: 16
D gene: TRBD1
J gene: TRBJ2-1
V gene: TRBV25-1
clone size: -

CDR3 protein: CASSQEWRGTGVQETQYF
CDR3 DNA: TGCGCCAGCAGCCAAGAGTGGCGTGGTACGGGTGTCCAAGAGACCCAGTACTTC
CDR3 length: 18
D gene: -
J gene: TRBJ2-5
V gene: TRBV4-1
clone size: -

CDR3 protein: CASSLRGTYEQYF
CDR3 DNA: TGTGCCAGCAGCCTAAGAGGGACCTACGAGCAGTACTTC
CDR3 length: 13
D gene: -
J gene: TRBJ2-7
V gene: TRBV6-1
clone size: once

CDR3 protein: CASSPRTGDNSPLHF
CDR3 DNA: TGTGCCAGCAGTCCGCGGACAGGGGACAATTCACCCCTCCACTTT
CDR3 length: 15
D gene: TRBD1
J gene: TRBJ1-6
V gene: TRBV6-6
clone size: -

CDR3 protein: CASTQGALEAFF
CDR3 DNA: TGTGCCAGCACCCAGGGGGCTCTGGAAGCTTTCTTT
CDR3 length: 12
D gene: TRBD1
J gene: TRBJ1-1
V gene: TRBV2
clone size: -

CDR3 protein: CATSREGALDSGSNEQYF
CDR3 DNA: TGTGCCACCAGCAGAGAAGGGGCCCTGGACAGCGGTTCTAACGAGCAGTACTTC
CDR3 length: 18
D gene: -
J gene: TRBJ2-7
V gene: TRBV15
clone size: -

CDR3 protein: CASSAGGFEQYF
CDR3 DNA: TGTGCCAGCAGCGCAGGTGGGTTCGAGCAGTACTTC
CDR3 length: 12
D gene: -
J gene: TRBJ2-7
V gene: TRBV4-2
clone size: -